This T cell receptor beta chain was observed in a study of T-cell memory formation after mild COVID-19. On the study more broadly: Each donor largely had its own TCR clusters.

Germline V gives CDR1 SGHKS, CDR2 YYEKEE (reference sequence). The CDR3 is 13 residues long. Deletions cut 2 bases from V and 3 bases from J, with 8 bases between. A few counts support this clonotype. The target antigen is unknown. Overall study findings and caveats: Later expanders leaned CD4+, whereas day 15 to 85 contracting clones were balanced CD4/CD8.

TCRdb analysed the 5' RACE reads with MiXCR anew, one entry per CDR3 protein. The sample has 200,000 to 250,000 distinct CDR3 sequences, around a tenth seen once. The sequence came from a man aged 18 to 30 who had mild COVID-19 (a few samples of this study predate the infection). Cell type and time point are not known. J is TRBJ2-5 and V is TRBV5-5, with D possibly matching TRBD1 (5 bases). The specimen was PBMCs or a T cell subset sorted from them (not recorded which). The CDR3 sequence: CASSFRREETQYF. The CDR3 region has the DNA TGTGCCAGCAGCTTTCGCAGGGAAGAGACCCAGTACTTC.